The following is a T cell receptor beta chain sequence with its context. CDR1 is LNHDA, CDR2 SQIVND, per germline (reference sequence). V trimming: 6 bases; J trimming: 7 bases; junction bases outside the gene matches: 9. The CDR3 length is 15 residues. This entry belongs to a study of blood T cell repertoires in COVID-19. As handled by the study authors: Researchers report that nucleated cell counts were estimated from reference gene primer amplification. Libraries were prepared by immunoSEQ multiplex PCR; TCRdb keeps only in-frame clonotypes and omits some of them. That table supplies the V and J calls and clone size; D and trimming were determined from the DNA. The sample lists about 200,000 clones; 85% to 90% were seen once.

The source of this sequence is a woman aged 50 to 60 with acute or convalescent COVID-19. The sample comprised peripheral blood. The J gene is TRBJ1-4, the V gene TRBV19, with 9 bases aligning to TRBD1. The CDR3 bases are TGTGCCAGTAGCCTGGGAAGGGGACAGGGTGAAAAACTGTTTTTT. As protein: CASSLGRGQGEKLFF.